This TCR beta chain was captured in a study of shared clonotypes between healthy human individuals. Overall study context: Plates per donor: three CD4 naive, three CD4 memory, two CD8 naive, one CD8 memory. General study results and limits: Represented diversity (both genetic and exposure-history) was limited by the small number of donors.

Researchers divided each subset's genomic DNA evenly across several immunoSEQ plates. Sorted-subset replicate PCRs used 200 ng of genomic DNA. This amount corresponded to 30,000 to 35,000 T cell genomes. Produced via immunoSEQ multiplex PCR; TCRdb's table is partial and in-frame only. The table lists 1.5 million to 2.5 million clones, about 94% of them singletons. Only CD45RO-negative cells positively selected for CCR7 counted as naive CD8 cells, so terminally differentiated effector memory CD45RA+ cells were excluded. In the case of this clone: What it binds is not known.

The CDR3 runs to 15 residues. Between the trimmed V and J ends, which lost 3 bases and 0 bases, there was a span of 12 bases. CDR1 and CDR2 (germline): ENHRY, SYGVKD. The sequenced material came from naive CD8+ T cells sorted from blood. The sequence came from a man aged 18 to 29 in good health. The chain joins TRBV10-3 to TRBJ2-7; D may be TRBD1 or TRBD2 (5 bases each). For the CDR3, the DNA is TGTGCCATCAGTGAATATGGGACCCTCTCCTACGAGCAGTACTTC. Amino acid sequence: CAISEYGTLSYEQYF.